Here is one TCR beta chain with its context. Produced via immunoSEQ multiplex PCR; TCRdb's table is partial and in-frame only. Here the sample spans under 250,000 clones, around nine tenths being singletons. The record originates from a study of blood T cell repertoires in COVID-19. Study information: COVID-19 samples from acute and convalescent phases originated in the United States, Italy and Spain. From T cells, B-cell-depleted T cells, or PBMCs came the material, which was cDNA or gDNA.

V was clipped by 3 bases and J by 6 bases; unmatched bases: 3. CDR3 length: 14 amino acids. CDR1 is LNHDA and CDR2 is SQIVND in the germline V gene (reference sequence). Sequenced input: peripheral blood. The genes are TRBV19 and TRBJ1-5; TRBD1 matches 9 bases. This sequence was found in a woman between 65 and 79 years old with active or convalescent COVID-19. CDR3 nucleotides: TGTGCCAGTAGTATCCGGGACAGGGCTCAGCCCCAGCATTTT. This codes for CASSIRDRAQPQHF.